What follows are 6 T cell receptor beta chains derived from one specimen sequenced in a study of T cells in Graves' hyperthyroidism and ophthalmopathy (dated by TCRdb to the late 2010s). The library relied on multiplex PCR. Sequenced using an Illumina HiSeq 2000. Amplification of TCR beta CDR3 regions was carried out from RNA transcripts. The TCR CDR3 was subjected to a first round of RT-PCR using the HTBI primer set and the Qiagen OneStep RT-PCR kit. The public reads were reprocessed in TCRdb via fastp at Q25 and MiXCR, keeping in-frame beta chains. Identical CDR3 protein sequences are pooled into one entry, listed with their most common genes and DNA. Recorded for this sample are 650,000 to 700,000 distinct CDR3 sequences; around 16% of them occurred a single time. 15% to 18% of the sample is in the top ten clones. The sample comprised blood. These receptor sequences come from a man between 45 and 60 years old with Graves' hyperthyroidism.

This clonotype was detected many times. This chain connects TRBV28 to TRBJ2-3; D is unclear. The V gene lost 6 bases and the J gene lost 2 bases, with 15 bases spanning the gap. Germline-derived CDR1 and CDR2 are MDHEN and SYDVKM. This CDR3 is 15 amino acids long. CDR3 nucleotide sequence: TGTGCCAGCAGAGACGACCACGGAGCCACAGATACGCAGTATTTT. It yields the protein CASRDDHGATDTQYF.

The rearrangement joins TRBV20-1 to TRBJ2-1; D ambiguous. Trimming took off 0 bases at V and 13 bases at J, with 10 bases between the two ends. This CDR3 region has 11 residues. The germline CDR1 and CDR2 sequences are DFQATT and SNEGSKA (reference sequence). In nucleotides, the CDR3 is TGCAGTGCTAGAGATTTGTGGATCCAGTTCTTC. Its protein product is CSARDLWIQFF.

This clonotype was seen many times. This sequence joins TRBV6-2 or TRBV6-3 and TRBJ2-7; D may be TRBD2 (6 bases). V was trimmed by 10 bases and J by 3 bases, leaving 16 bases between them. The CDR3 totals 13 residues. CDR1 and CDR2 from the germline V gene are MNHEY and SVGEGT. CDR3 in amino acids: CANRDLANYEQYF. The CDR3 region has the DNA TGTGCCAACCGGGACTTGGCCAACTACGAGCAGTACTTC.

In its sample, this clonotype was seen many times. The chain recombines TRBV30 with TRBJ2-1; TRBD2 matches 8 bases. Germline CDR1 is GTSNPN and CDR2 is SVGIG (reference sequence). The V segment lost 4 bases and the J segment 0 bases; nucleotides outside the gene matches: 8. This CDR3 contains 16 residues. The CDR3 sequence: CAWNLAGLGSYNEQFF. The CDR3 DNA reads as TGTGCCTGGAACCTAGCGGGTCTTGGCTCCTACAATGAGCAGTTCTTC.

The chain is built from TRBV11-2 and TRBJ2-7; D tentatively reads TRBD1 or TRBD2 (5 bases each). Germline V gene lookup returns CDR1 SGHAT and CDR2 FQNNGV. V gave up 3 bases and J gave up 1 base, with 13 bases separating them. The CDR3 totals 15 residues. The CDR3, as DNA: TGTGCCAGCAGCTTTTATGTCGGGGCGTCCTACGAGCAGTACGTC. Its translation: CASSFYVGASYEQYV.

This clonotype has ten or more counts. This chain's CDR3 is CASSRDTQETQYF. CDR3 DNA sequence: TGTGCCAGCAGTCGGGACACCCAAGAGACCCAGTACTTC. The chain uses TRBV12-3 or TRBV12-4 and TRBJ2-5; possible D gene TRBD1, 6 bases. Trimming pared 5 bases from V and 1 base from J, leaving 8 bases between. The CDR3 totals 13 residues.